The T cell receptor beta chain described here comes from a study of patients and donors after allogeneic stem cell transplantation. This CDR3 comprises 14 residues. The V gene's germline CDR1 is SGHTA and CDR2 FQGNSA. V lost 11 bases and J lost 5, with 19 bases in between. TCRdb re-called the RT-PCR reads through MiXCR, storing one row per CDR3 protein. The top ten clones hold approximately 48% of a sample with fewer than 30,000 distinct CDR3 sequences, 7.5% to 9% of them seen once. This clonotype has a count of ten or more. What was sequenced was blood, either unsorted or a sorted T cell fraction (not recorded which). V usage is TRBV7-2 and J usage is TRBJ2-1; no clear D gene. This TCR derives from a human donor who was either an allogeneic HSCT recipient or a stem cell or donor lymphocyte infusion donor (not recorded which). It is not recorded whose cells these are; they may come from a transplant donor. The CDR3 bases are TGTGCCTGTAATGCCCCTCCTAGGGACAATGAGCAGTTCTTC. Translating it yields CACNAPPRDNEQFF.